This T cell receptor (beta chain) stems from a study of OX40 agonist ivuxolimab in advanced cancers. For the study at large: The patients received agonistic anti-OX40 (CD134) antibody ivuxolimab. Study outcomes and limitations: Among the lowest levels of clonal expansion were found in partial responders at 0.1-3.0 mg/kg. Several nonresponders also turned out to have low normalized T-cell clonal expansion.

With regard to this clone: What it recognizes is unknown.

The assay was immunoSEQ multiplex PCR, and TCRdb's table has in-frame clones only and misses some. The table records several thousand clones, around three quarters of them present only once. CDR1 is MDHEN, CDR2 SYDVKM, per germline. There are 14 residues in the CDR3. Trimming stripped 8 bases from V and 1 base from J, with 14 bases between. Sample: CD4+ or CD8+ T cells sorted from blood, taken in a trial of the OX40 agonist ivuxolimab. This sequence joins TRBV28 and TRBJ1-2, with D uncertain. The source is an adult with an advanced solid tumor such as melanoma, head and neck, liver or kidney cancer. The CDR3 bases are TGTGCCAGCTCCGGGGTCAGTTATAACTATGGCTACACCTTC. Translating it yields CASSGVSYNYGYTF.